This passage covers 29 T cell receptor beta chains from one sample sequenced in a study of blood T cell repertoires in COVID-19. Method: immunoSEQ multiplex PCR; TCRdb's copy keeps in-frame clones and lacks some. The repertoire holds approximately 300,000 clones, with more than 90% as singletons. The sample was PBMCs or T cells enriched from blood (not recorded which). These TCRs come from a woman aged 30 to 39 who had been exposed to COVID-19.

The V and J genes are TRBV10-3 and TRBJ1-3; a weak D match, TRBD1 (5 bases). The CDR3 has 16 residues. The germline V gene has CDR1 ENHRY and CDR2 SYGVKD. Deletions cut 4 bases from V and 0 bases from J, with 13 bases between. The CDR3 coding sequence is TGTGCCATCAGTGCGGGTCTAGGGGACTCTGGAAACACCATATATTTT. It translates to CAISAGLGDSGNTIYF.

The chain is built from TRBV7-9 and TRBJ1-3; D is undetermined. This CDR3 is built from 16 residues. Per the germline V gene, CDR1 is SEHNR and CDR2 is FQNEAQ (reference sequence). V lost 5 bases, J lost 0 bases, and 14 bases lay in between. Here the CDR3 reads CASSAGGPFSGNTIYF. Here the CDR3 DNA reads TGTGCCAGCAGCGCGGGCGGGCCTTTCTCTGGAAACACCATATATTTT.

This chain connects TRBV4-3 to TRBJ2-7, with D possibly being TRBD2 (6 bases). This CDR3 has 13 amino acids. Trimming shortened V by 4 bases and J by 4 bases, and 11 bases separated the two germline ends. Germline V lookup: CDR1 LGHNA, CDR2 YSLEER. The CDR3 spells CASSRDLKYEQYF. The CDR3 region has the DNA TGCGCCAGCAGCCGGGACTTAAAGTACGAGCAGTACTTC.

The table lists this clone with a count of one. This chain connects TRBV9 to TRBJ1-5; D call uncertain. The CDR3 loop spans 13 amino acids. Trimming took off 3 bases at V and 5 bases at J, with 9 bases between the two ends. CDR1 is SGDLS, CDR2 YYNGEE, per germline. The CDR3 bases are TGTGCCAGCAGCGAGAGGAGGGATCAGCCCCAGCATTTT. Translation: CASSERRDQPQHF. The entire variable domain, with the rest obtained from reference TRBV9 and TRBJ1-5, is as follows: DSGVTQTPKHLITATGQRVTLRCSPRSGDLSVYWYQQSLDQGLQFLIQYYNGEERAKGNILERFSAQQFPDLHSELNLSSLELGDSALYFCASSERRDQPQHFGDGTRLSIL.

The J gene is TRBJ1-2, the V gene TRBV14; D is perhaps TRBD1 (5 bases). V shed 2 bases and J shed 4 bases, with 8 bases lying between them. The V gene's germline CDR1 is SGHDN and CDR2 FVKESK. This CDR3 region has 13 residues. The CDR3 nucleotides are TGTGCCAGCAGCCAATTACAGGCCTATGGCTACACCTTC. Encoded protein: CASSQLQAYGYTF.

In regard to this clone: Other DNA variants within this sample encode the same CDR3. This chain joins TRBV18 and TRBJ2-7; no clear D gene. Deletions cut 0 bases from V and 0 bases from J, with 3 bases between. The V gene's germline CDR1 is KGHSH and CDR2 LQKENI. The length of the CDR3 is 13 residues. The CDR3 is CASSPPSSYEQYF. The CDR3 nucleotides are TGTGCCAGCTCACCACCGAGCTCCTACGAGCAGTACTTC.

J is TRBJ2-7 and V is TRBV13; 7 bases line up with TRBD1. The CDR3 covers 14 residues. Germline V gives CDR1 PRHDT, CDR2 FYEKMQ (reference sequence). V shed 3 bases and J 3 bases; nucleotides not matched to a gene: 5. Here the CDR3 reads CASSFAGGDYEQYF. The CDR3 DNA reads TGTGCCAGCAGCTTTGCAGGGGGAGACTACGAGCAGTACTTC.

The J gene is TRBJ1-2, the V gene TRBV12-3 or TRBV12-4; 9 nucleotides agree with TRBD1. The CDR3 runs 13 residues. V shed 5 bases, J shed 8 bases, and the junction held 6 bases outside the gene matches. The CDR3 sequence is CASSPGQGQGYTF. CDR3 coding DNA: TGTGCCAGCAGTCCGGGACAGGGTCAGGGCTACACCTTC.

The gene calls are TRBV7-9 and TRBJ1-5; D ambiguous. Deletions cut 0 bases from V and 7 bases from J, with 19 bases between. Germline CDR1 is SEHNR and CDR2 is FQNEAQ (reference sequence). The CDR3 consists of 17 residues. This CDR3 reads CASSLAPQDGLLQPQHF. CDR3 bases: TGTGCCAGCAGCTTAGCCCCCCAGGACGGACTTTTACAGCCCCAGCATTTT.

CDR3 sequence reads: CASSWGEYEKLFF. The CDR3, as DNA: TGTGCCAGCAGTTGGGGGGAGTATGAAAAACTGTTTTTT. This chain uses TRBV25-1 with TRBJ1-4; D perhaps matches TRBD1 (5 bases). The germline V gene encodes CDR1 MGHDK and CDR2 SYGVNS. This CDR3 is 13 amino acids long. Trimming pared 5 bases from V and 6 bases from J, leaving 10 bases between. The whole variable domain, remainder taken from reference TRBV25-1 and TRBJ1-4, is EADIYQTPRYLVIGTGKKITLECSQTMGHDKMYWYQQDPGMELHLIHYSYGVNSTEKGDLSSESTVSRIRTEHFPLTLESARPSHTSQYLCASSWGEYEKLFFGSGTQLSVL.

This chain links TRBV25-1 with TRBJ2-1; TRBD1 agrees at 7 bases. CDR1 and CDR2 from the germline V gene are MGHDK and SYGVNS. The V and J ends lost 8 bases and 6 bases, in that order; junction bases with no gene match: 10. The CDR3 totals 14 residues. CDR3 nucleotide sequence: TGTGCCAGCGCCCTGGTGAGGGACAGCAATGAGCAGTTCTTC. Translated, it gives CASALVRDSNEQFF.

Here the CDR3 DNA reads TGCAGCGCCGCTAGGACAGGATTGATCCCAGATACGCAGTATTTT. This sequence encodes CSAARTGLIPDTQYF. The V and J genes are TRBV29-1 and TRBJ2-3, with 7 bases aligning to TRBD1. In germline, CDR1 is SQVTM, CDR2 ANQGSEA. The CDR3 length is 15 residues. V lost 7 bases to trimming and J lost 4 bases; unmatched junction nucleotides: 14.

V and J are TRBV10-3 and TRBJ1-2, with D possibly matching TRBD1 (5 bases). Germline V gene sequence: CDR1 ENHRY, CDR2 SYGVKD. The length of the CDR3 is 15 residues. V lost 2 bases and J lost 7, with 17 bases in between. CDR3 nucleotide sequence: TGTGCCATCAGTGAGCACCTGGGGCCTAGTGGTGGCTACACCTTC. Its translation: CAISEHLGPSGGYTF.

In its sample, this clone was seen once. The CDR3 nucleotides read TGTGCCAGCAGCGTCCTAGCGGGGTTTGCTAGCACAGATACGCAGTATTTT. Amino acids: CASSVLAGFASTDTQYF. The rearrangement uses TRBV9 and TRBJ2-3; 9 nucleotides line up with TRBD2. V lost 2 bases, J lost 0 bases, and 7 bases stayed unmatched. Germline V gene sequence: CDR1 SGDLS, CDR2 YYNGEE. The CDR3 runs to 17 residues.

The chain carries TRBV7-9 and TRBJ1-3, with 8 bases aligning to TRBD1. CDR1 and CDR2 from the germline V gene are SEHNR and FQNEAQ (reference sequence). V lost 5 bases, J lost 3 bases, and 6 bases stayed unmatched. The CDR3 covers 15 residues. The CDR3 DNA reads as TGTGCCAGCAGCCCAGACAGGGGATATGGAAACACCATATATTTT. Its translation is CASSPDRGYGNTIYF.

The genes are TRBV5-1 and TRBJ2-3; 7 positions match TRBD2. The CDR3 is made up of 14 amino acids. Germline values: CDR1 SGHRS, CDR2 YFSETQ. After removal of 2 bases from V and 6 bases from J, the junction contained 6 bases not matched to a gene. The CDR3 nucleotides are TGCGCCAGCAGCTTAACGGCCGGGAGGGATACGCAGTATTTT. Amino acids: CASSLTAGRDTQYF.

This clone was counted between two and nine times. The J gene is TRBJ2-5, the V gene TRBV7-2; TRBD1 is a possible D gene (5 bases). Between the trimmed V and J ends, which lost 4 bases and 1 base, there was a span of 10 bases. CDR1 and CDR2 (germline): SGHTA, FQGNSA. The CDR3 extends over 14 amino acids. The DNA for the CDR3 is TGTGCCAGCAGCTCGGACACTTCCCAAGAGACCCAGTACTTC. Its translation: CASSSDTSQETQYF.

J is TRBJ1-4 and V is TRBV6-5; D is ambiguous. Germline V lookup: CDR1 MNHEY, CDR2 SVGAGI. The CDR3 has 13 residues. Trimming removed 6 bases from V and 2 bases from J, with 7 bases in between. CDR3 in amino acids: CASRSSTNEKLFF. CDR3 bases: TGTGCCAGCAGATCCTCTACTAATGAAAAACTGTTTTTT.

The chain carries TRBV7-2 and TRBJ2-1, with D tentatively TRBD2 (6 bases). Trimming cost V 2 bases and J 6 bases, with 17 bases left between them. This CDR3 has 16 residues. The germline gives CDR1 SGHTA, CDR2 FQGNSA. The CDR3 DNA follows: TGTGCCAGCAGCTTAAGTAGGGACCCCGGGGGCAATGAGCAGTTCTTC. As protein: CASSLSRDPGGNEQFF.

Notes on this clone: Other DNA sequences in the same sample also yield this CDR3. The CDR3 region is CATRTGDGYTF. CDR3 DNA: TGTGCCACGAGGACAGGGGACGGCTACACCTTC. The rearrangement links TRBV19 to TRBJ1-2; 9 bases align to TRBD1. J gave up 8 bases and V 10 bases, and 5 bases lay outside the gene matches. Germline V lookup: CDR1 LNHDA, CDR2 SQIVND (reference sequence). The CDR3 is made up of 11 amino acids.

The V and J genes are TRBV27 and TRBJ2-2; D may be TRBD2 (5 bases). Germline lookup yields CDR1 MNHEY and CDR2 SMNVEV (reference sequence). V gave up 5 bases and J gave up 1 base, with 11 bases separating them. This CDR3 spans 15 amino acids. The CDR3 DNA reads TGTGCCAGCAGTATTTCTGGAGGGAACACCGGGGAGCTGTTTTTT. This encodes CASSISGGNTGELFF.

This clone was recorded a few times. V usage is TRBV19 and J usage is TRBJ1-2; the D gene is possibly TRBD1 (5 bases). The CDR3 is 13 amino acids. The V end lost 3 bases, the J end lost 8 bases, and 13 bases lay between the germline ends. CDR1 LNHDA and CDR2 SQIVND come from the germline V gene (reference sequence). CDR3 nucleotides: TGTGCCAGTAGTATGAGCGCGGGGACCGGCTACACCTTC. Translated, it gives CASSMSAGTGYTF.

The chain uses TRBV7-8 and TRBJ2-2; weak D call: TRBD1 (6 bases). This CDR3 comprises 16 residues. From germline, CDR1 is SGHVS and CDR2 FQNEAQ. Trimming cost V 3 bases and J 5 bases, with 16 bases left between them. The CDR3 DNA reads TGTGCCAGCAGCTTCCTTCATGGGACAACAACCGGGGAGCTGTTTTTT. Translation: CASSFLHGTTTGELFF.

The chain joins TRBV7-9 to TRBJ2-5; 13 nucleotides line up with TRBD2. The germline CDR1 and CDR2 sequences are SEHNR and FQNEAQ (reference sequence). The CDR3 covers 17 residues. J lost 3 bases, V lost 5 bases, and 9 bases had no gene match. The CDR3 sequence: CASSHRLAGGQKETQYF. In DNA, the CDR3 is TGTGCCAGCAGCCACCGACTAGCGGGGGGCCAGAAAGAGACCCAGTACTTC.

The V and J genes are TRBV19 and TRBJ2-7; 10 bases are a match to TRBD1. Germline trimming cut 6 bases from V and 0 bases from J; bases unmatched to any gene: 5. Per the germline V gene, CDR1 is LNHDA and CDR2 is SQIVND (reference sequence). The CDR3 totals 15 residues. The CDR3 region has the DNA TGTGCCAGTAGGAGGACAGGGGGTCCCTCCTACGAGCAGTACTTC. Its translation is CASRRTGGPSYEQYF.

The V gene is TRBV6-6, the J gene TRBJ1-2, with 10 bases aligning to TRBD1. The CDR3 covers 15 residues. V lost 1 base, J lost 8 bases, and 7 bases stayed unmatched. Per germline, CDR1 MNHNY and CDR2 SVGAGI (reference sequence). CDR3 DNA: TGTGCCAGCAGTTACTTACGGACAGGGGGGAACGGCTACACCTTC. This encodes CASSYLRTGGNGYTF.

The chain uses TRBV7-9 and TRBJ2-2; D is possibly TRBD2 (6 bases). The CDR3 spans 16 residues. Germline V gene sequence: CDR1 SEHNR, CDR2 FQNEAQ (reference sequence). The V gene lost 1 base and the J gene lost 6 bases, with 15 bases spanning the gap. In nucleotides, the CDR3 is TGTGCCAGCAGCTTAGACGGGACTTTTAAACCCGGGGAGCTGTTTTTT. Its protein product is CASSLDGTFKPGELFF.

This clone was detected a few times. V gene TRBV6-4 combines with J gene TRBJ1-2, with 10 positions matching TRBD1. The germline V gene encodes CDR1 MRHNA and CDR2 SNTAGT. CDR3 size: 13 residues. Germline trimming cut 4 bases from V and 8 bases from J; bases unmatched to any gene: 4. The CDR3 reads CASSVGTGAGYTF. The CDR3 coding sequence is TGTGCCAGCAGTGTAGGGACAGGGGCCGGCTACACCTTC.

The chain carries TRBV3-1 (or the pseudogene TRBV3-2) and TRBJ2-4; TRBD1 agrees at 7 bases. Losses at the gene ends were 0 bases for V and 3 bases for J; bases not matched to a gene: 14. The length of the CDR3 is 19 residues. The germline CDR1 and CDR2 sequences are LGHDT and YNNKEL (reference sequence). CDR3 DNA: TGTGCCAGCAGCCAAGATAGCCCCTACCTCCGGGACAGCAAAAACATTCAGTACTTC. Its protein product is CASSQDSPYLRDSKNIQYF.